The 7 T cell receptor beta chains reported below all come from one sample, sequenced in a study of T cells in Graves' hyperthyroidism and ophthalmopathy. Amplified regions were TCR beta CDR3 sequences from RNA transcripts. First-round RT-PCR with HTBI primers amplified the TCR CDR3 region. One entry per CDR3 protein, called by TCRdb with MiXCR from the multiplex PCR reads. The sample carries approximately 610,000 distinct CDR3 sequences, about 15% recorded once. Sequencing used blood. The receptors come from a woman aged 40-49 years with Graves' ophthalmopathy.

The chain combines TRBV7-2 with TRBJ2-5; 8 positions agree with TRBD2. Germline loops: CDR1 SGHTA, CDR2 FQGNSA. CDR3 length equals 16 residues. V gave up 5 bases and J gave up 2 bases; unmatched junction bases: 10. The chain's CDR3 is CASSPGIAGFQETQYF. The CDR3 DNA is TGTGCCAGCAGCCCCGGGATAGCGGGATTTCAAGAGACCCAGTACTTC.

The sample holds many counts of this clonotype. The chain couples TRBV12-3 or TRBV12-4 to TRBJ1-2; the D is unclear. V was trimmed by 3 bases and J by 2 bases, leaving 7 bases between them. CDR3 length: 13 residues. The CDR3 sequence: CASSFSRNYGYTF. CDR3 DNA: TGTGCCAGCAGTTTTTCCAGAAACTATGGCTACACCTTC.

This clonotype was seen ten or more times. The chain joins TRBV7-2 to TRBJ1-1; D gene ambiguous. Germline CDR1 SGHTA, CDR2 FQGNSA. The V and J ends lost 5 bases and 1 base respectively, with 8 bases between them. The length of the CDR3 is 13 residues. The CDR3 sequence is CASSMNKNTEAFF. The CDR3 DNA sequence: TGTGCCAGCAGCATGAACAAGAACACTGAAGCTTTCTTT.

This clonotype was detected a few times. Here the CDR3 DNA reads TGCGCCAGCAGCCGCTTCATGACAGGGGGCCTGTTGGGAAACACCATATATTTT. Translating gives CASSRFMTGGLLGNTIYF. This chain uses TRBV4-3 with TRBJ1-3; 10 bases are a match to TRBD1. V gave up 4 bases and J gave up 4 bases; unmatched junction bases: 13. The length of the CDR3 is 18 residues. Germline loops: CDR1 LGHNA, CDR2 YSLEER.

The chain has TRBV20-1 and TRBJ2-7, with unresolved D. The CDR3 extends over 16 amino acids. Trimming shortened V by 2 bases and J by 3 bases, and 20 bases separated the two germline ends. Germline V lookup: CDR1 DFQATT, CDR2 SNEGSKA (reference sequence). The CDR3 nucleotides read TGCAGTGCTAGACCCTCCCGCCCACAGTCGATCTACGAGCAGTACTTC. Its translation: CSARPSRPQSIYEQYF.

In its sample, this clonotype was seen many times. This chain links TRBV7-8 with TRBJ2-7, with D possibly being TRBD1 or TRBD2 (5 bases each). The germline gives CDR1 SGHVS, CDR2 FQNEAQ. This CDR3 is 16 amino acids long. V was trimmed by 0 bases and J by 1 base, leaving 13 bases between them. This chain's CDR3 is CASSLAGRGESYEQYF. CDR3 DNA sequence: TGTGCCAGCAGCTTAGCAGGAAGGGGAGAGTCCTACGAGCAGTACTTC.

This clonotype occurred many times. The chain combines TRBV5-1 with TRBJ2-7; TRBD1 matches 7 bases. Germline CDR1 reads SGHRS; CDR2 reads YFSETQ. CDR3 size: 14 residues. V lost 4 bases, J lost 2 bases, and 6 bases stayed unmatched. This CDR3 reads CASSPDRAAYEQYF. In DNA, the CDR3 is TGCGCCAGCAGCCCTGACAGGGCCGCCTACGAGCAGTACTTC.